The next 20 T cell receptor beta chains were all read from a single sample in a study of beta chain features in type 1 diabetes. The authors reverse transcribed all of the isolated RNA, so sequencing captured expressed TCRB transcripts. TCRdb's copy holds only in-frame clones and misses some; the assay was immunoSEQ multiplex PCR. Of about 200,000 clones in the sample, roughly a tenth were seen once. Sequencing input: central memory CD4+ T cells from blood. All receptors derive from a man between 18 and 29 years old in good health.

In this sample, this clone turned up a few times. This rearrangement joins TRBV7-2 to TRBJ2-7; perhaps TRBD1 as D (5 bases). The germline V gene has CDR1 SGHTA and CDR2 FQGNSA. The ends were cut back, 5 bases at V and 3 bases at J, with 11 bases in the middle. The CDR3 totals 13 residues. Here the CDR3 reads CASSTRQNYEQYF. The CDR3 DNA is TGTGCCAGCAGCACGAGACAGAACTACGAGCAGTACTTC. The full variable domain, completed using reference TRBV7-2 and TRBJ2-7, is GAGVSQSPSNKVTEKGKDVELRCDPISGHTALYWYRQSLGQGLEFLIYFQGNSAPDKSGLPSDRFSAERTGGSVSTLTIQRTQQEDSAVYLCASSTRQNYEQYFGPGTRLTVT.

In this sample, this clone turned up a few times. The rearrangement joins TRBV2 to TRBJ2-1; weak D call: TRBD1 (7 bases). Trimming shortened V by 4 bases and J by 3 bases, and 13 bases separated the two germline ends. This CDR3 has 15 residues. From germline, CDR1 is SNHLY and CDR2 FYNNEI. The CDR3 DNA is TGTGCCAGCAGTGGGACAGGAGGGTACTACAATGAGCAGTTCTTC. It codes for CASSGTGGYYNEQFF. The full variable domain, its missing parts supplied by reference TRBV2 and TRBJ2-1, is EPEVTQTPSHQVTQMGQEVILRCVPISNHLYFYWYRQILGQKVEFLVSFYNNEISEKSEIFDDQFSVERPDGSNFTLKIRSTKLEDSAMYFCASSGTGGYYNEQFFGPGTRLTVL.

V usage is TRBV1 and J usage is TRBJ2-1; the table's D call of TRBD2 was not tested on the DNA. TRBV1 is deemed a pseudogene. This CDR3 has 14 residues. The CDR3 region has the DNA TGCACCAGCAGCTCTAGCGGCTCCTACAATGAGCAGTTCTTC. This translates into CTSSSSGSYNEQFF.

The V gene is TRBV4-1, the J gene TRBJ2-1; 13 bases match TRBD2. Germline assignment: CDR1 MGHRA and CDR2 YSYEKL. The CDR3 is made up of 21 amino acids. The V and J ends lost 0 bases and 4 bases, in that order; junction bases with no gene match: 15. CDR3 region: CASSQDLAGTSGKSRYNEQFF. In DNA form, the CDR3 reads TGCGCCAGCAGCCAAGATCTGGCCGGGACTAGCGGGAAAAGTAGGTACAATGAGCAGTTCTTC.

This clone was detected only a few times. CDR3 DNA: TGTGCCAGCAGTTTGAGACGGACTAGCAATCAGCCCCAGCATTTT. Its translation: CASSLRRTSNQPQHF. The chain uses TRBV27 and TRBJ1-5; D is unclear. This CDR3 is built from 15 residues. Trimming pared 3 bases from V and 0 bases from J, leaving 9 bases between. The germline V gene has CDR1 MNHEY and CDR2 SMNVEV (reference sequence).

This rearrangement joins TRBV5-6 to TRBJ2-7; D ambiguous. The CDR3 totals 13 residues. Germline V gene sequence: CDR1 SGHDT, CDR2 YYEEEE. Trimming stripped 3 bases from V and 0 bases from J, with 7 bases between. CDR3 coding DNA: TGTGCCAGCAGCTCGACATACTCCTACGAGCAGTACTTC. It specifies CASSSTYSYEQYF.

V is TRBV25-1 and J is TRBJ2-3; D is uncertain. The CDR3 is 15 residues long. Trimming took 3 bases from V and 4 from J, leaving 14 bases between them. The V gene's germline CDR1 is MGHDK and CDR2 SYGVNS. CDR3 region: CASSDGWQVADTQYF. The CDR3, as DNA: TGTGCCAGCAGTGACGGATGGCAGGTAGCAGATACGCAGTATTTT.

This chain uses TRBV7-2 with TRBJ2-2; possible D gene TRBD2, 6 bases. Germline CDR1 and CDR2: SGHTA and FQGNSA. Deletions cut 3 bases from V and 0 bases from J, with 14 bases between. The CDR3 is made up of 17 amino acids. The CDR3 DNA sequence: TGTGCCAGCAGCTTCCCTCGGAGGGGAACGAACACCGGGGAGCTGTTTTTT. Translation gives CASSFPRRGTNTGELFF.

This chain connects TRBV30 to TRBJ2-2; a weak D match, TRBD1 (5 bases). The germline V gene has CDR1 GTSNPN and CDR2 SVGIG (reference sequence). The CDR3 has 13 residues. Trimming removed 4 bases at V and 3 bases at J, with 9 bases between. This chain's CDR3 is CAWTETDTGELFF. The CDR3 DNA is TGTGCCTGGACTGAGACAGACACCGGGGAGCTGTTTTTT.

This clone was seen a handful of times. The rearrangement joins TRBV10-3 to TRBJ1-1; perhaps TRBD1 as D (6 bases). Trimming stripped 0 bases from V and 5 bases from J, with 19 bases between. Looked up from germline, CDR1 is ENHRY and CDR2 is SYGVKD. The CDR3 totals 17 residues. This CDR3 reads CAISESLQGRGRTEAFF. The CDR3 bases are TGTGCCATCAGTGAGTCGTTACAGGGTAGGGGGAGGACTGAAGCTTTCTTT.

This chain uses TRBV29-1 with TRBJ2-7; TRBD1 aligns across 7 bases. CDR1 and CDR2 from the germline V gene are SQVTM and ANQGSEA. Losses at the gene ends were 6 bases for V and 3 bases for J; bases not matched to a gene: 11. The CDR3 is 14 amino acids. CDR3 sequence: CSVAGGPGGYEQYF. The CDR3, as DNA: TGCAGCGTCGCAGGGGGTCCAGGGGGCTACGAGCAGTACTTC.

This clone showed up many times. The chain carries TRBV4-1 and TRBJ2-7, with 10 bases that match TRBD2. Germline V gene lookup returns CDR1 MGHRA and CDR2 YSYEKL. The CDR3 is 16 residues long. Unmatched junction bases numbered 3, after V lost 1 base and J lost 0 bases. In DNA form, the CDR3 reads TGCGCCAGCAGCCAAGTAGCGGGAGGCCTCTCCTACGAGCAGTACTTC. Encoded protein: CASSQVAGGLSYEQYF.

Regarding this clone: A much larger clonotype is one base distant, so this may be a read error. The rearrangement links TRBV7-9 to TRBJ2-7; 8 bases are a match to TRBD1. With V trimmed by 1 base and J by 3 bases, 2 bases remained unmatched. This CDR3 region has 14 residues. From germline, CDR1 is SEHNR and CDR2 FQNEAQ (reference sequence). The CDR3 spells CASSLVGQGYEQYF. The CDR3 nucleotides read TGTGCCAGCAGCTTAGTCGGACAGGGCTACGAGCAGTACTTC.

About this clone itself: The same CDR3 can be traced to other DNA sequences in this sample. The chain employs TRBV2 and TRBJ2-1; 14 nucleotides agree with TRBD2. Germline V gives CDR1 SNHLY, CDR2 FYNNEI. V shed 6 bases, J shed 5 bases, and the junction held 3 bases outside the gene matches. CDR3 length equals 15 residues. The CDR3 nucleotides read TGTGCCAGCAGGGCGGGACTAGCGGGGGACAATGAGCAGTTCTTC. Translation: CASRAGLAGDNEQFF.

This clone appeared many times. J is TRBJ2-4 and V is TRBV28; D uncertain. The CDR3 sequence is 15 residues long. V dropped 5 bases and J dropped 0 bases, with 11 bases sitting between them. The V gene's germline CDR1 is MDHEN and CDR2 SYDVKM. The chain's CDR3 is CASSPVARAKNIQYF. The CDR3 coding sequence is TGTGCCAGCAGTCCCGTTGCTAGAGCCAAAAACATTCAGTACTTC.

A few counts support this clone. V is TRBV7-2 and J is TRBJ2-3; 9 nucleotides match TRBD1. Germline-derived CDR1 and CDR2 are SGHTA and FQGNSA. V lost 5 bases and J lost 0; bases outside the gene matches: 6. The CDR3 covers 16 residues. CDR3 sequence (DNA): TGTGCCAGCAGCACCCGGGACAGGGCCAGCACAGATACGCAGTATTTT. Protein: CASSTRDRASTDTQYF.

The CDR3 DNA sequence: TGCGCCAGCAGCTTCTCGGGACAGCCCAATGAAAAACTGTTTTTT. It codes for CASSFSGQPNEKLFF. This rearrangement joins TRBV5-1 to TRBJ1-4, with 7 bases fitting TRBD1. The CDR3 totals 15 residues. CDR1 is SGHRS, CDR2 YFSETQ, per germline. J lost 5 bases, V lost 2 bases, and 6 bases had no gene match.

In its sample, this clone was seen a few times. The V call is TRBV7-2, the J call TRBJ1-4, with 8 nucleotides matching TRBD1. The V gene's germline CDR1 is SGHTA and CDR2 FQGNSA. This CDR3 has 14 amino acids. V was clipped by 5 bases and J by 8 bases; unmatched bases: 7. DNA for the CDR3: TGTGCCAGCAGCCCTTGGACAGGGAGCGAAAAACTGTTTTTT. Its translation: CASSPWTGSEKLFF.

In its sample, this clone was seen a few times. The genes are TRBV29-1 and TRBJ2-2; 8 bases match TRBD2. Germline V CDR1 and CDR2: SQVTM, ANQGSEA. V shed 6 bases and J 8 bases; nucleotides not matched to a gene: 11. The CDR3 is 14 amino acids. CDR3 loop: CSVQKRESVGELFF. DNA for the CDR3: TGCAGCGTCCAAAAGCGGGAGTCAGTTGGGGAGCTGTTTTTT.

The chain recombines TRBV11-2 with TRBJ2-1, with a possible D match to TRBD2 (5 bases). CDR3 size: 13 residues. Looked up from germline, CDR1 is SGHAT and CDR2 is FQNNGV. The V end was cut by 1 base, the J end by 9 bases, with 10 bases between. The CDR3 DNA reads TGTGCCAGCAGCTTAGCGCTAGCTGGTGAGCAGTTCTTC. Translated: CASSLALAGEQFF.